These 20 T cell receptor beta chains share one sample of origin, sequenced in a study of blood T cell repertoires in COVID-19 (dated by TCRdb to 2019 to 2021). The library was prepared using the immunoSEQ multiplex PCR assay. Here the immuneACCESS table is served through TCRdb, limited to in-frame sequences with V and J called. Missing clones are a known gap in these copies; in checked studies unresolved V genes cover under half, and the rest lacks a known reason. Recorded for this sample are 270,000 or so clones; about nine tenths of them occurred a single time. The ten most abundant clones make up under 3% of the sample. The source material was PBMCs or T cells enriched from blood (not recorded which). These receptors were taken from a woman aged 18-29 years who had recovered from COVID-19.

V gene TRBV28 combines with J gene TRBJ1-4, with TRBD1 as a possible D gene (5 bases). V lost 9 bases and J 3 bases, leaving 14 bases between the germline ends. In germline, CDR1 is MDHEN, CDR2 SYDVKM. The CDR3 loop spans 14 amino acids. CDR3 DNA sequence: TGTGCCAGTAGTAGCAGACAGTCTAATGAAAAACTGTTTTTT. Translated: CASSSRQSNEKLFF.

V is TRBV6-5 and J is TRBJ2-7, with D possibly TRBD1 on 6 matching bases. The germline V gene encodes CDR1 MNHEY and CDR2 SVGAGI. CDR3 length: 13 amino acids. V was trimmed by 6 bases and J by 2 bases, leaving 11 bases between them. The CDR3 reads CASSPGQTYEQYF. The CDR3 DNA follows: TGTGCCAGCAGCCCGGGACAAACCTACGAGCAGTACTTC.

V usage is TRBV5-1 and J usage is TRBJ1-6; TRBD1 is a possible D gene (6 bases). The CDR3 extends over 14 amino acids. CDR1 is SGHRS, CDR2 YFSETQ, per germline. Trimming pared 7 bases from V and 8 bases from J, leaving 16 bases between. The CDR3 here is CASGLRGLDSPLHF. The CDR3, as DNA: TGCGCCAGCGGATTGCGGGGGCTGGATTCACCCCTCCACTTT.

The chain employs TRBV5-4 and TRBJ2-7; TRBD1 agrees at 12 bases. This CDR3 has 17 amino acids. After removal of 0 bases from V and 6 bases from J, the junction contained 10 bases not matched to a gene. Germline CDR1 is SGHNT and CDR2 is YYREEE (reference sequence). CDR3 nucleotides: TGTGCCAGCAGCTTGGATCCCGGGACAGGGGGCGGGAGCGAGCAGTACTTC. It specifies CASSLDPGTGGGSEQYF.

The chain recombines TRBV23-1 with TRBJ1-2; D may be TRBD1 (6 bases). TRBV23-1 is an ORF for which the function is uncertain. The CDR3 contains 14 residues. V was pared by 5 bases and J by 4 bases, with 14 bases between. CDR3 protein: CASSSTGHGYGYTF. In nucleotides, the CDR3 is TGCGCCAGCAGTTCAACGGGACATGGCTATGGCTACACCTTC.

The chain couples TRBV19 to TRBJ2-3; TRBD2 is a possible D gene (5 bases). CDR1 and CDR2 from the germline V gene are LNHDA and SQIVND (reference sequence). V shed 8 bases and J shed 4 bases, with 10 bases lying between them. The CDR3 is 12 residues long. The CDR3 nucleotides read TGTGCCAGTCGCAACGGGGCAGATACGCAGTATTTT. It specifies CASRNGADTQYF. Full variable domain (remainder filled in from reference TRBV19 and TRBJ2-3): DGGITQSPKYLFRKEGQNVTLSCEQNLNHDAMYWYRQDPGQGLRLIYYSQIVNDFQKGDIAEGYSVSREKKESFPLTVTSAQKNPTAFYLCASRNGADTQYFGPGTRLTVL.

CDR3 loop: CAWSPGLNTEAFF. The CDR3 DNA is TGTGCCTGGAGTCCGGGATTGAACACTGAAGCTTTCTTT. V and J are TRBV30 and TRBJ1-1; D gene uncertain. CDR1 is GTSNPN and CDR2 is SVGIG in the germline V gene (reference sequence). Trimming stripped 2 bases from V and 0 bases from J, with 7 bases between. This CDR3 spans 13 amino acids.

The chain is built from TRBV28 and TRBJ2-3, with TRBD1 matching 9 bases. Germline V gene sequence: CDR1 MDHEN, CDR2 SYDVKM. V lost 3 bases, J lost 5 bases, and 9 bases stayed unmatched. CDR3 length: 16 residues. The CDR3 coding sequence is TGTGCCAGCAGTTTTAAGGACGACAGGGGGGGAGATACGCAGTATTTT. This sequence encodes CASSFKDDRGGDTQYF.

This clone was counted only a few times. CDR3 DNA: TGTGCCAGTAGTCGGGACAGGGAAGGCAATCAGCCCCAGCATTTT. Protein product: CASSRDREGNQPQHF. V and J are TRBV19 and TRBJ1-5; 9 nucleotides agree with TRBD1. From germline, CDR1 is LNHDA and CDR2 SQIVND (reference sequence). The CDR3 runs 15 residues. V lost 5 bases and J lost 2; bases outside the gene matches: 4.

The chain is built from TRBV2 and TRBJ2-7, with 9 bases that match TRBD2. Looked up from germline, CDR1 is SNHLY and CDR2 is FYNNEI. This CDR3 has 14 residues. After removal of 6 bases from V and 2 bases from J, the junction contained 5 bases not matched to a gene. The CDR3 nucleotides read TGTGCCAGCAGAAGGGGACTAGCTACCTACGAGCAGTACTTC. This gives the protein CASRRGLATYEQYF. Combining the CDR3 with reference TRBV2 and TRBJ2-7 gives the whole variable domain EPEVTQTPSHQVTQMGQEVILRCVPISNHLYFYWYRQILGQKVEFLVSFYNNEISEKSEIFDDQFSVERPDGSNFTLKIRSTKLEDSAMYFCASRRGLATYEQYFGPGTRLTVT.

The V gene is TRBV7-2, the J gene TRBJ1-5; D may be TRBD1 (5 bases). Deletions cut 5 bases from V and 4 bases from J, with 15 bases between. This CDR3 is 15 amino acids long. Germline V gene sequence: CDR1 SGHTA, CDR2 FQGNSA. The CDR3 coding sequence is TGTGCCAGCAGCGGGGACTGGTTAGCAAATCAGCCCCAGCATTTT. Its protein is CASSGDWLANQPQHF.

The chain recombines TRBV10-3 with TRBJ1-2, with D possibly being TRBD1 (5 bases). CDR1 is ENHRY and CDR2 is SYGVKD in the germline V gene. V shed 3 bases and J shed 2 bases, with 10 bases lying between them. This CDR3 spans 14 amino acids. The DNA of the CDR3 is TGTGCCATCAGTGATCCAGGGAAGAACTATGGCTACACCTTC. Its translation is CAISDPGKNYGYTF.

The rearrangement uses TRBV6-6 and TRBJ2-3; TRBD1 matches 10 bases. CDR1 MNHNY and CDR2 SVGAGI come from the germline V gene (reference sequence). V lost 6 bases to trimming and J lost 5 bases; unmatched junction nucleotides: 5. The CDR3 extends over 14 amino acids. The CDR3 nucleotides are TGTGCCAGCAGCCCTGGACAGGGGGGAGATACGCAGTATTTT. Amino acid sequence: CASSPGQGGDTQYF.

The chain has TRBV7-2 and TRBJ2-7, with TRBD2 matching 7 bases. After removal of 1 base from V and 2 bases from J, the junction contained 8 bases not matched to a gene. From germline, CDR1 is SGHTA and CDR2 FQGNSA. The CDR3 is made up of 16 amino acids. This chain's CDR3 is CASSLVRAGVTYEQYF. The CDR3 nucleotides read TGTGCCAGCAGCTTAGTTAGGGCGGGGGTGACCTACGAGCAGTACTTC.

The rearrangement joins TRBV30 to TRBJ1-1; TRBD1 might be the D (5 bases). The CDR3 totals 14 residues. Germline V gives CDR1 GTSNPN, CDR2 SVGIG (reference sequence). Trimming left V 0 bases short and J 3 bases short, with 11 bases between. CDR3 region: CAWSVRRGDTEAFF. The CDR3 coding sequence is TGTGCCTGGAGTGTCCGACGGGGGGACACTGAAGCTTTCTTT. The full variable domain, its missing parts supplied by reference TRBV30 and TRBJ1-1, is SQTIHQWPATLVQPVGSPLSLECTVEGTSNPNLYWYRQAAGRGLQLLFYSVGIGQISSEVPQNLSASRPQDRQFILSSKKLLLSDSGFYLCAWSVRRGDTEAFFGQGTRLTVV.

This clone appeared a single time. The rearrangement joins TRBV28 to TRBJ2-1; 14 nucleotides align to TRBD2. The ends lost 11 bases at V and 0 bases at J; junction bases unmatched: 9. In germline, CDR1 is MDHEN, CDR2 SYDVKM. This CDR3 spans 17 amino acids. The CDR3 DNA reads as TGTGCCTGGGGACTAGCGGGAGTAGTGGGCTCCTACAATGAGCAGTTCTTC. Its protein is CAWGLAGVVGSYNEQFF.

The rearrangement joins TRBV6-2 or TRBV6-3 to TRBJ1-6; D not certain. Trimming took off 0 bases at V and 7 bases at J, with 10 bases between the two ends. Looked up from germline, CDR1 is MNHEY and CDR2 is SVGEGT. This CDR3 has 15 residues. The CDR3: CASSYSYGENSPLHF. CDR3 DNA sequence: TGTGCCAGCAGTTACTCTTACGGGGAAAATTCACCCCTCCACTTT.

The V and J genes are TRBV7-8 and TRBJ2-5, with D uncertain. The CDR3 length is 13 residues. Germline V gene data show CDR1 as SGHVS and CDR2 as FQNEAQ. V gave up 2 bases and J gave up 5 bases, with 9 bases separating them. The CDR3 DNA sequence: TGTGCCAGCAGCTTACTAGATTCTGAGACCCAGTACTTC. The encoded protein is CASSLLDSETQYF.

V usage is TRBV2 and J usage is TRBJ1-2; TRBD1 matches 9 bases. The CDR3 is 16 residues long. Trimming took 6 bases from V and 1 from J; bases not matched to a gene: 9. Germline V gives CDR1 SNHLY, CDR2 FYNNEI. CDR3 sequence reads: CASSPERTGVNYGYTF. The DNA of the CDR3 is TGTGCCAGCAGCCCAGAGCGGACAGGGGTTAACTATGGCTACACCTTC. Drawing the rest from reference TRBV2 and TRBJ1-2, the complete variable domain is EPEVTQTPSHQVTQMGQEVILRCVPISNHLYFYWYRQILGQKVEFLVSFYNNEISEKSEIFDDQFSVERPDGSNFTLKIRSTKLEDSAMYFCASSPERTGVNYGYTFGSGTRLTVV.

This sequence joins TRBV7-9 and TRBJ2-1, with TRBD2 identical over 15 bases. The CDR3 totals 16 residues. The ends lost 4 bases at V and 10 bases at J; junction bases unmatched: 8. CDR1 and CDR2 from the germline V gene are SEHNR and FQNEAQ (reference sequence). Here the CDR3 reads CASSSGLAGGAREQFF. The CDR3 DNA reads as TGTGCCAGCAGCTCAGGACTAGCGGGAGGGGCCCGGGAGCAGTTCTTC.